The sequence of this T cell receptor beta chain was determined in a study of regulatory T cells in long-lasting Graves disease. For TCR beta, libraries came from iRepertoire HTBI primers and Arm-PCR of CDR3 regions. TCRdb reprocessed the multiplex PCR reads with MiXCR, giving one entry per CDR3 protein. The sample lists under 700,000 distinct CDR3 sequences, 16% occurring once. The sample holds many counts of this clonotype. The sample's time point: newly diagnosed GD, antithyroid drugs for less than 3 months. The TCR library was prepared using RNA isolated from PBMCs. Germline CDR1 SNHLY, CDR2 FYNNEI. V shed 6 bases, J shed 7 bases, and the junction held 5 bases outside the gene matches. CDR3 length: 14 amino acids. These data were also filed under a second study, of T cells in Graves' hyperthyroidism and ophthalmopathy.

J is TRBJ1-6 and V is TRBV2, with 8 bases identical to TRBD1. The clonotype originates from a woman aged 35 to 59 with Graves disease. Sequenced here: peripheral blood mononuclear cells (PBMCs), sampled at new diagnosis, from a patient treated with antithyroid drugs. CDR3 residues: CASSSQGANSPLHF. The CDR3 coding sequence is TGTGCCAGCAGCTCCCAGGGGGCAAATTCACCCCTCCACTTT.